One and the same sample provided the 5 T cell receptor beta chains below, sequenced in a study of cytomegalovirus exposure and HLA in healthy donors. PCR was performed using 60 Vbeta and 13 Jbeta primers. Profiling relied on immunoSEQ multiplex PCR, and the TCRdb table lists in-frame clones only, not all of them. The sample lists around 100,000 clones; roughly 69% were seen once. The sequenced sample was PBMCs. The receptors originated from a woman aged 25 to 39 in good health and CMV-seronegative.

The J gene is TRBJ1-1, the V gene TRBV28; 7 nucleotides match TRBD1. The length of the CDR3 is 15 residues. Per germline, CDR1 MDHEN and CDR2 SYDVKM. The junction had 10 bases not matched to a gene; V was cut back by 5 bases and J by 4 bases. The CDR3 nucleotides are TGTGCCAGCAGTCTCCAGGGGGGCTGGGGCACTGAAGCTTTCTTT. It yields the protein CASSLQGGWGTEAFF. The full variable domain, rest sourced from reference TRBV28 and TRBJ1-1, is DVKVTQSSRYLVKRTGEKVFLECVQDMDHENMFWYRQDPGLGLRLIYFSYDVKMKEKGDIPEGYSVSREKKERFSLILESASTNQTSMYLCASSLQGGWGTEAFFGQGTRLTVV.

This clone was seen a few times. This chain links TRBV5-6 with TRBJ2-1; 11 bases fit TRBD2. The V gene end was trimmed by 3 bases and the J gene end by 8 bases; junction bases not matched to a gene: 4. The CDR3 covers 14 residues. The germline V gene has CDR1 SGHDT and CDR2 YYEEEE. The DNA for the CDR3 is TGTGCCAGCAGCTCCGGGACTAGCGGCTATGAGCAGTTCTTC. Protein: CASSSGTSGYEQFF.

This rearrangement joins TRBV27 to TRBJ2-1; tentatively, D is TRBD1 (5 bases). This CDR3 has 13 residues. Germline CDR1 is MNHEY and CDR2 is SMNVEV (reference sequence). The CDR3 sequence is CATQGSSYNEQFF. The CDR3 DNA reads TGTGCTACGCAGGGCAGCTCCTACAATGAGCAGTTCTTC.

The chain combines TRBV5-8 with TRBJ1-5, with D maybe TRBD1 (5 bases). The CDR3 extends over 12 amino acids. Germline values: CDR1 SGHTS, CDR2 YDEGEE. V was trimmed by 5 bases and J by 2 bases, leaving 5 bases between them. The CDR3 reads CASRGGNQPQHF. CDR3 nucleotides: TGTGCCAGCAGAGGGGGCAATCAGCCCCAGCATTTT. The full variable domain, its missing parts supplied by reference TRBV5-8 and TRBJ1-5, is EAGVTQSPTHLIKTRGQQATLRCSPISGHTSVYWYQQALGLGLQFLLWYDEGEERNRGNFPPRFSGRQFPNYSSELNVNALELEDSALYLCASRGGNQPQHFGDGTRLSIL.

This clone was seen just once. V gene TRBV30 combines with J gene TRBJ2-2; D is undetermined. The ends were cut back, 1 base at V and 5 bases at J, with 5 bases in the middle. CDR1 GTSNPN and CDR2 SVGIG come from the germline V gene (reference sequence). The CDR3 length is 12 residues. CDR3 region: CAWSAGTGELFF. The CDR3 region has the DNA TGTGCCTGGAGTGCCGGGACCGGGGAGCTGTTTTTT.